This T cell receptor (beta chain) was obtained from a study of CXCR3-negative and CXCR3-positive naive CD8 T cells. Study results and caveats: Diversity was high in both naive subsets and much lower in memory cells.

The CDR3 runs 17 residues. Comments on this clonotype: The antigen remains undetermined.

UMI-tagged TRB cDNA libraries were built via 5' RACE. TCRdb re-called the 5' RACE reads and catalogs CDR3 proteins one per entry, DNA excluded. Reported are 43,000 or so distinct CDR3 sequences; the ten largest clones contain approximately 1.4%. Sample: naive CXCR3- CD8+ T cells from blood. Documented subset: CD45RO-CCR7+CD27+CD95- naive CD8+ T cells lacking CXCR3 (TNR3-). The rearrangement joins TRBV12-3 or TRBV12-4 to TRBJ2-1; TCRdb's assignment of TRBD2 cannot be checked, as there is no DNA. The clonotype originates from a human donor in good health. Some clones in this sample may be carry-over from other donors' samples. CDR3 region: CASSHPSPGLAGHEQFF.